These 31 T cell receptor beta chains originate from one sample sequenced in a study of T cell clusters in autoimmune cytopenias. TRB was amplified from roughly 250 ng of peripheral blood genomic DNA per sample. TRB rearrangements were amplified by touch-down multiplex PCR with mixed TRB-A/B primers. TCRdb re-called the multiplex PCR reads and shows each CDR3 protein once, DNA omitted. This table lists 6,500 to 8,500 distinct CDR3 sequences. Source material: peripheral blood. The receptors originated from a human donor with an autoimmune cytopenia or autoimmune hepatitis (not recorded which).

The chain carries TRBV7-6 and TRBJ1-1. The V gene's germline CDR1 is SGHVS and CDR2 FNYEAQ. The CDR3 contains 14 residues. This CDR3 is CASSLLRGSTEAFF.

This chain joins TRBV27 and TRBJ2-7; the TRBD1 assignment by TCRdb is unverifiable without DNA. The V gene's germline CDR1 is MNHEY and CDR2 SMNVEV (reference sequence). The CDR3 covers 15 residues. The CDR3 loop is CASSLTRGFTYEQYF.

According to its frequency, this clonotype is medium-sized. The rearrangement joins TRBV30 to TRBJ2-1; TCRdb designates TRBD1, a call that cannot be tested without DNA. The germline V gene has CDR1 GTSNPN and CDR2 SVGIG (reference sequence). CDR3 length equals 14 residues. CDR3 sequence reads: CAWEMNGGHNEQFF.

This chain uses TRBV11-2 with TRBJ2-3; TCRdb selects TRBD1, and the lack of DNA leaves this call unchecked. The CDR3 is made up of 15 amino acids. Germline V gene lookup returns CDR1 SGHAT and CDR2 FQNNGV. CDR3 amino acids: CASRTDRGRTDTQYF.

The CDR3 loop reads CASSYTSITEAFF. This chain connects TRBV27 to TRBJ1-1. CDR3 size: 13 residues. From germline, CDR1 is MNHEY and CDR2 SMNVEV (reference sequence).

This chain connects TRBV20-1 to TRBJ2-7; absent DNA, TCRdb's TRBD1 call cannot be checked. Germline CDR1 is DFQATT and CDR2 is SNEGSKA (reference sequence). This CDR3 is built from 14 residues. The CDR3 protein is CSARDRAGPYEQYF.

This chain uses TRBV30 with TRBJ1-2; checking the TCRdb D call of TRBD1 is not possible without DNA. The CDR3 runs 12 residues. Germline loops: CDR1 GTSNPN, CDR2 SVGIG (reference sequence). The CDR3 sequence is CAWDRGNYGYTF.

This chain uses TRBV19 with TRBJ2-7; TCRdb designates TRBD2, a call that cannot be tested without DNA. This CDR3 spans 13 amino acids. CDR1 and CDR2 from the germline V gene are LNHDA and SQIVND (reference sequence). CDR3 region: CASSSLVETVQYF.

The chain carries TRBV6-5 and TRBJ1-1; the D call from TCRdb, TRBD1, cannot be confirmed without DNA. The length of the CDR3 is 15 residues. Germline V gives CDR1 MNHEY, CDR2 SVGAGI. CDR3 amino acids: CASSVSGTGNTEAFF.

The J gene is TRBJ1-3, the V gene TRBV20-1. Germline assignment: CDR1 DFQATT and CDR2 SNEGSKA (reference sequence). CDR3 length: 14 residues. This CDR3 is CSARDLLGGNTIYF.

The CDR3 sequence: CASSLPGQSTDTQYF. The chain links TRBV7-9 to TRBJ2-3; absent DNA, TCRdb's TRBD1 call cannot be checked. In germline, CDR1 is SEHNR, CDR2 FQNEAQ (reference sequence). The CDR3 contains 15 residues.

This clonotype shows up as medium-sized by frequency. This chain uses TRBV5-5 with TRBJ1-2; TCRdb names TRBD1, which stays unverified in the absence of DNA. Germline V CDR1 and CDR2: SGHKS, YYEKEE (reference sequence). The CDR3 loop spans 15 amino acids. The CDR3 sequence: CASSLGTVDNYGYTF. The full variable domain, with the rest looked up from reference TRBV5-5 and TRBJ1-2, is DAGVTQSPTHLIKTRGQQVTLRCSPISGHKSVSWYQQVLGQGPQFIFQYYEKEERGRGNFPDRFSARQFPNYSSELNVNALLLGDSALYLCASSLGTVDNYGYTFGSGTRLTVV.

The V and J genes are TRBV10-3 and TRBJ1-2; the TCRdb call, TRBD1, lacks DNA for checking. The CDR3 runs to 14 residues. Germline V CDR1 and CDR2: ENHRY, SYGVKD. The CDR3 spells CAIREAGLHYGYTF.

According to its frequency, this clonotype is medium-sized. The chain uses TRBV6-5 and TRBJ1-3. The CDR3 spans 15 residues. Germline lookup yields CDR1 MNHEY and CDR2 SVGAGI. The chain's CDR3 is CASSYSDSSGNTIYF.

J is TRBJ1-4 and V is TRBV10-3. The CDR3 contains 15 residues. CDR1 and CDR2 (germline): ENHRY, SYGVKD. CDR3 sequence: CAISGGTSTNEKLFF.

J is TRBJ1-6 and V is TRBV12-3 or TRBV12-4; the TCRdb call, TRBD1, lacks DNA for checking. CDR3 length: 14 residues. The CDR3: CASRRTGDNSPLHF.

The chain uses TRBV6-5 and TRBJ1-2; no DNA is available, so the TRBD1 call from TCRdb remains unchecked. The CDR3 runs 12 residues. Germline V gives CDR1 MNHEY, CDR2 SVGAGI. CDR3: CASQGTNYGYTF.

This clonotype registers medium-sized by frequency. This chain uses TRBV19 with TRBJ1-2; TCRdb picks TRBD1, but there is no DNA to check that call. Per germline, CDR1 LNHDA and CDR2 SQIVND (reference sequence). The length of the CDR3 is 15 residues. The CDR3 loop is CASTSVGAPSMDYTF.

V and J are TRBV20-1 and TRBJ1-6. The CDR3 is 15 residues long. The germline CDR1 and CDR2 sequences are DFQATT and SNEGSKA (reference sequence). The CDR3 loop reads CSAREQTGSGSPLHF.

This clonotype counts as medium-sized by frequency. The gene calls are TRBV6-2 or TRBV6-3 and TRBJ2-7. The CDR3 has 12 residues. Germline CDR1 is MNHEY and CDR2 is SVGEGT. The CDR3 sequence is CASSYSSYEQYF.

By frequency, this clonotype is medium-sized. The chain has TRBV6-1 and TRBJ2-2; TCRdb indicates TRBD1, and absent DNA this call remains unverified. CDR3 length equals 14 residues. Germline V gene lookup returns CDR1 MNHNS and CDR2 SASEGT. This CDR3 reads CASSRQGAPGELFF.

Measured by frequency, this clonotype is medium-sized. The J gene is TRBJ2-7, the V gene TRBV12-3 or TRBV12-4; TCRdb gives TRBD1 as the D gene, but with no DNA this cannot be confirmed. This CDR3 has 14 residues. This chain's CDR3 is CASSQPPRSYEQYF.

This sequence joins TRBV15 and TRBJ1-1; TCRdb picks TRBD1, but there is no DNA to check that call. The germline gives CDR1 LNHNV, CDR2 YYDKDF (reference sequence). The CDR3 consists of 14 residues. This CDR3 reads CATSTRGTNTEAFF.

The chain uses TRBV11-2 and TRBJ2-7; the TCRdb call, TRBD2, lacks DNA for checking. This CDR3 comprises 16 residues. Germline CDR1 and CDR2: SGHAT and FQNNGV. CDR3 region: CASSLYGTSGAYEQYF.

CDR3: CASSIEIPTSGFSTGELFF. The genes are TRBV19 and TRBJ2-2; TCRdb's D call of TRBD2 is untestable without DNA. The length of the CDR3 is 19 residues. Germline values: CDR1 LNHDA, CDR2 SQIVND (reference sequence).

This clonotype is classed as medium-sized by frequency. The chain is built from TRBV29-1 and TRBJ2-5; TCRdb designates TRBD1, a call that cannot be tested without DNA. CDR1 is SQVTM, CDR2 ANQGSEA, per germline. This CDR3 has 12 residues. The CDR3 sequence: CSVGGQTETQYF.

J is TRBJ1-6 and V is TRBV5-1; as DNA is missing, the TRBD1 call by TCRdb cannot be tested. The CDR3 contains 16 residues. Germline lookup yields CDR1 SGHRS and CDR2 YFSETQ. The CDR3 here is CASSPDRPTVGSPLHF.

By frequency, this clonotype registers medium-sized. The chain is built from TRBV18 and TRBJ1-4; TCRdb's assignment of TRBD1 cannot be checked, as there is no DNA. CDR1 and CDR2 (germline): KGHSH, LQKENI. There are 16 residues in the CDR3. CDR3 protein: CASTGTVVFSNEKLFF.

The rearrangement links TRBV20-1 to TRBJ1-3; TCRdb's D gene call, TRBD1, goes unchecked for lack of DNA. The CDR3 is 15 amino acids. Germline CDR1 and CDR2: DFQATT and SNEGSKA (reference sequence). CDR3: CSAREGTGSGNTIYF.

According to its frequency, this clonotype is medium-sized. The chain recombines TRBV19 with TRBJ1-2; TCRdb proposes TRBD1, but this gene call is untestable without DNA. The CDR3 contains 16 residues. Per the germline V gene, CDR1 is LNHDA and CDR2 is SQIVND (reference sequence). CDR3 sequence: CASSPSLSRGGYGYTF. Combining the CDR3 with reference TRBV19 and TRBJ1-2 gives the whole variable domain DGGITQSPKYLFRKEGQNVTLSCEQNLNHDAMYWYRQDPGQGLRLIYYSQIVNDFQKGDIAEGYSVSREKKESFPLTVTSAQKNPTAFYLCASSPSLSRGGYGYTFGSGTRLTVV.

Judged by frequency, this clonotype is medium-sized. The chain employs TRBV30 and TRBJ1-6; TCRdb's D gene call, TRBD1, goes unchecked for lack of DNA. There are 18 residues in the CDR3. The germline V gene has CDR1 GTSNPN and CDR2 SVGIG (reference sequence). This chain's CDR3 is CAWSSRQGRFTYNSPLHF.